This section outlines one TCR beta chain sequence together with its context. The data derive from a study of blood T cell repertoires in COVID-19. Background on the study: Italy, Spain and the United States were the sources of the convalescent and acute COVID-19 samples. Sources were T cells, B-cell-depleted T cells, or PBMCs; the material itself was cDNA or gDNA.

The CDR3 is made up of 15 amino acids. The germline gives CDR1 SGHNT, CDR2 YYREEE (reference sequence). V shed 4 bases and J 0 bases; nucleotides not matched to a gene: 6. Original processing notes: Reference gene primer amplification yielded estimated nucleated cell counts. Clones were read by immunoSEQ multiplex PCR, and TCRdb kept only the in-frame ones, dropping some. V, J and clone size were drawn from that table, and D and trimming were deduced from the DNA. The sample includes 98,000 or so clones, 84% of them seen just once. This sequence originates from a man aged 55 to 70 with acute or convalescent COVID-19. The chain carries TRBV5-4 and TRBJ2-7; 8 nucleotides align to TRBD2. The sample was peripheral blood. CDR3 residues: CASSVSSGTSYEQYF. The CDR3 DNA is TGTGCCAGCAGCGTTAGTAGCGGGACCTCCTACGAGCAGTACTTC.